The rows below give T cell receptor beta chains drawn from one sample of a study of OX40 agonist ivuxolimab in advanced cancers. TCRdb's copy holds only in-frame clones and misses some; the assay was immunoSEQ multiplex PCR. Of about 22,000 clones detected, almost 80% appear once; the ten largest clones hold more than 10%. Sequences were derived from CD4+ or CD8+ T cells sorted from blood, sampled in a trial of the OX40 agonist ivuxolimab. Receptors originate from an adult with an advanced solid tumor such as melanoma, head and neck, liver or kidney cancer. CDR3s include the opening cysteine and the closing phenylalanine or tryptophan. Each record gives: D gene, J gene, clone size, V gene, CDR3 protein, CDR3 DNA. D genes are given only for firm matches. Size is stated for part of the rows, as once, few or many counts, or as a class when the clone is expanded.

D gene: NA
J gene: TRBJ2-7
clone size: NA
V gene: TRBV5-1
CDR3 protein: CASRGQPNPYEQYF
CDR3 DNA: TGCGCCAGTCGCGGACAGCCCAACCCCTACGAGCAGTACTTC

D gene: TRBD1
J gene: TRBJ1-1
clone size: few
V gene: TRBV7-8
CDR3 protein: CASSSGQGIWGEAFF
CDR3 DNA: TGTGCCAGCAGCTCCGGACAGGGGATTTGGGGTGAAGCTTTCTTT

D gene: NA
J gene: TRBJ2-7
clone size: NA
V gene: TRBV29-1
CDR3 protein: CSVARGEYEQYF
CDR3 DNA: TGCAGCGTTGCCAGGGGTGAATACGAGCAGTACTTC

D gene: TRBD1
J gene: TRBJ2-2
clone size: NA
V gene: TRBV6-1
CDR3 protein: CASNRDRGFPGELFF
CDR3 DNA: TGTGCCAGCAACCGGGACAGGGGGTTTCCCGGGGAGCTGTTTTTT

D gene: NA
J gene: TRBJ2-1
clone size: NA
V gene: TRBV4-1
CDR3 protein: CASSQNPSAGYNEQFF
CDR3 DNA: TGCGCCAGCAGCCAAAACCCTTCCGCGGGCTACAATGAGCAGTTCTTC

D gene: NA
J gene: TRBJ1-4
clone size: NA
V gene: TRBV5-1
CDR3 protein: CASSLGSGAYEKLFF
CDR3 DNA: TGCGCCAGCAGCTTGGGGTCAGGGGCTTACGAAAAACTGTTTTTT

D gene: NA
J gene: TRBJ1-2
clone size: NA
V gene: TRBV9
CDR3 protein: CASSVTLYGYTF
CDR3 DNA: TGTGCCAGCAGCGTAACCCTCTATGGCTACACCTTC

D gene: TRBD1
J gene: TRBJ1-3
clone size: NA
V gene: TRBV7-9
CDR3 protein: CASSQTGGAGNTIYF
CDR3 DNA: TGTGCCAGCAGCCAAACAGGGGGCGCTGGAAACACCATATATTTT

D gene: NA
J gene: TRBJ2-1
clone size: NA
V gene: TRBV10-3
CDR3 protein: CAISESTRSNEQFF
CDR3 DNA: TGTGCCATCAGTGAGTCGACAAGGTCCAATGAGCAGTTCTTC

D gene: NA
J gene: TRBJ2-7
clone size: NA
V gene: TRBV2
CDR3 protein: CASSRVASYEQYF
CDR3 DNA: TGTGCCAGCAGCCGAGTAGCCTCCTACGAGCAGTACTTC

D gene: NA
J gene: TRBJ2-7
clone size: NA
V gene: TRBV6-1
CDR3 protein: CASSVGTPVYEQYF
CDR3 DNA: TGTGCCAGCAGTGTTGGGACCCCCGTCTACGAGCAGTACTTC

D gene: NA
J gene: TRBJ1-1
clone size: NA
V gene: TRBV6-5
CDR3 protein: CATTEGWETEAFF
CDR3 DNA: TGTGCCACAACAGAGGGGTGGGAAACTGAAGCTTTCTTT

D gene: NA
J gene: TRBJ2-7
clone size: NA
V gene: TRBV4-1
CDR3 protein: CASSQDYDRRINFSYEQYF
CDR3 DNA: TGCGCCAGCAGCCAAGATTACGACAGGAGGATCAACTTCTCCTACGAGCAGTACTTC

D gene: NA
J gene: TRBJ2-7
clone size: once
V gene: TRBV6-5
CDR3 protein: CASSSYGTLYEQYF
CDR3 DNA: TGTGCCAGCAGTTCCTACGGGACTCTCTACGAGCAGTACTTC

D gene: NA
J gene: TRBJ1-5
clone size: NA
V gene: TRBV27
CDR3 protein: CASSLQQGREQPQHF
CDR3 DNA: TGTGCCAGCAGTTTACAGCAGGGTCGGGAGCAGCCCCAGCATTTT

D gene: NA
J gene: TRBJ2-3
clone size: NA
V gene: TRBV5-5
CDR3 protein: CASSFLAVDTQYF
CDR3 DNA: TGTGCCAGCAGCTTTCTAGCCGTAGATACGCAGTATTTT

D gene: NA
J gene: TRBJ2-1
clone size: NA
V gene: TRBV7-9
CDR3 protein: CASSLGNEQFF
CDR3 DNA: TGTGCCAGCAGCTTGGGCAATGAGCAGTTCTTC

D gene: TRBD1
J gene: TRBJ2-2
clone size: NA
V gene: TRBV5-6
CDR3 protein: CASSFDRGRTGELFF
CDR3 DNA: TGTGCCAGCAGTTTCGACAGGGGGAGAACCGGGGAGCTGTTTTTT

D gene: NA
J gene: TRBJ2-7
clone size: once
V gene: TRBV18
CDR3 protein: CASSPSGAHYEQYF
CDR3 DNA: TGTGCCAGCTCACCCTCGGGTGCCCACTACGAGCAGTACTTC

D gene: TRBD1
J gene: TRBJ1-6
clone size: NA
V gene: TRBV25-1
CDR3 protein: CASSGTGGSPLHF
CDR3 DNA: TGTGCCAGCAGTGGTACAGGGGGGTCACCCCTCCACTTT

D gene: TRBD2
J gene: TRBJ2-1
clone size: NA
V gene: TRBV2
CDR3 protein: CASRRLANPNEQFF
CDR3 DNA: TGTGCCAGCAGAAGACTAGCGAATCCCAATGAGCAGTTCTTC

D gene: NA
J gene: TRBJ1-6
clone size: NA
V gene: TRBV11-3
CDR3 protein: CASSLDPGSPLHF
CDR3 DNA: TGTGCCAGCAGCTTAGATCCAGGATCACCCCTCCACTTT

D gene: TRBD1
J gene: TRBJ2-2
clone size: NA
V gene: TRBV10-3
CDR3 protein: CAISTGQGKSTGELFF
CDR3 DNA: TGTGCCATCAGTACGGGACAGGGGAAATCCACCGGGGAGCTGTTTTTT

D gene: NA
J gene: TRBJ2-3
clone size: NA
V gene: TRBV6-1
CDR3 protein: CASTPGRNTDTQYF
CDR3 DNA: TGTGCCAGTACCCCGGGACGAAACACAGATACGCAGTATTTT

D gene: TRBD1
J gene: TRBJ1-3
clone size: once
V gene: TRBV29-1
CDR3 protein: CSVRAGTGYGNTIYF
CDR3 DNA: TGCAGCGTTAGGGCAGGGACAGGGTACGGAAACACCATATATTTT

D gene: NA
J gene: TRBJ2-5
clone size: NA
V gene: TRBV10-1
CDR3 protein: CASSKGRQETQYF
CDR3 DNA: TGCGCCAGCAGTAAGGGACGGCAAGAGACCCAGTACTTC

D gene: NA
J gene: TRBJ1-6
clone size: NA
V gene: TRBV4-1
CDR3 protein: CASSQVEDSPLHF
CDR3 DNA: TGCGCCAGCAGCCAAGTTGAGGATTCACCCCTCCACTTT

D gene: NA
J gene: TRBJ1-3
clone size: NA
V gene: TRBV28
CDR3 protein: CASSLGSRMNGNTIYF
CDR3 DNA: TGTGCCAGCAGTTTAGGGTCTCGTATGAATGGAAACACCATATATTTT

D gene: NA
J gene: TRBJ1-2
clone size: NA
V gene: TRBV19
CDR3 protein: CASISTWGGLSGYTF
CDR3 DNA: TGTGCCAGTATCTCAACCTGGGGGGGGCTTAGTGGCTACACCTTC

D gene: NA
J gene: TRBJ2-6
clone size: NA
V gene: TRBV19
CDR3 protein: CATRRSLEANVLTF
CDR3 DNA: TGTGCCACCCGAAGGTCGTTGGAGGCCAACGTCCTGACTTTC

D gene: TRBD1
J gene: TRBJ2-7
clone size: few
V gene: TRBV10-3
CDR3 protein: CAISTGGYEQYF
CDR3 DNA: TGTGCCATCAGTACAGGGGGTTACGAGCAGTACTTC

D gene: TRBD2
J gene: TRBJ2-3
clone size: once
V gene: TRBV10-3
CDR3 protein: CAVSGGDFSSTDTQYF
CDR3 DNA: TGTGCCGTCAGCGGGGGGGACTTCTCTAGCACAGATACGCAGTATTTT

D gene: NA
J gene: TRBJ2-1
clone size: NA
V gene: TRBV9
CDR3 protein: CASSDFNEQFF
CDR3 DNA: TGTGCCAGCAGCGACTTCAATGAGCAGTTCTTC

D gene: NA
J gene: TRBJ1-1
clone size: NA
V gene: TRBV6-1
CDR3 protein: CASSLQMNTEAFF
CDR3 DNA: TGTGCCAGCAGTCTCCAAATGAACACTGAAGCTTTCTTT

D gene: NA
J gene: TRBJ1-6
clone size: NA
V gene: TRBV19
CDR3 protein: CAGSDGNNSPLHF
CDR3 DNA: TGTGCCGGGTCGGACGGGAATAATTCACCCCTCCACTTT

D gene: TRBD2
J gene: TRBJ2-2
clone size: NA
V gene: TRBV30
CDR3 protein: CAWSSRGLAPIGELFF
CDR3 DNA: TGTGCCTGGAGTTCTCGGGGACTAGCGCCCATCGGGGAGCTGTTTTTT

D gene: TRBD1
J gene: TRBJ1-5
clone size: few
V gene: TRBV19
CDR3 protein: CASSAWTGSNQPQHF
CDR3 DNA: TGTGCCAGTAGTGCCTGGACAGGGAGCAATCAGCCCCAGCATTTT

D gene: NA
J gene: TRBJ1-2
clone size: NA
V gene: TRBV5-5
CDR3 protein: CASSLAREGGGYTF
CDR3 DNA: TGTGCCAGCAGCTTGGCCAGGGAGGGTGGTGGCTACACCTTC

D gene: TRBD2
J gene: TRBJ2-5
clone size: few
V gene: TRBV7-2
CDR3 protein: CASSLTGLAGWETQYF
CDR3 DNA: TGTGCCAGCAGCTTAACCGGACTAGCGGGGTGGGAGACCCAGTACTTC

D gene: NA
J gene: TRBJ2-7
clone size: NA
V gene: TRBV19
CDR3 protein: CASRFTRLGDEQYF
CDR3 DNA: TGTGCCAGCAGATTCACGCGACTTGGCGACGAGCAGTACTTC

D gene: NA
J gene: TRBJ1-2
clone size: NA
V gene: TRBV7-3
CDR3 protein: CASSSNTNYGYTF
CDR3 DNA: TGTGCCAGCAGCTCAAATACTAACTATGGCTACACCTTC

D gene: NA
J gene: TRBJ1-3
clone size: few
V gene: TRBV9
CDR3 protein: CASSGGGRFLSGNTIYF
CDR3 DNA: TGTGCCAGCAGCGGGGGGGGCAGATTTTTATCTGGAAACACCATATATTTT

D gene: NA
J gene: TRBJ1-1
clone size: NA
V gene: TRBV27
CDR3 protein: CASSVGDSPGTEAFF
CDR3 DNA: TGTGCCAGCAGTGTGGGAGATAGTCCGGGGACTGAAGCTTTCTTT

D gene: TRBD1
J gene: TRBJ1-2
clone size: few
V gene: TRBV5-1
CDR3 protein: CASSLGGQGGGYTF
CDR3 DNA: TGCGCCAGCAGCCTTGGTGGACAGGGTGGTGGCTACACCTTC

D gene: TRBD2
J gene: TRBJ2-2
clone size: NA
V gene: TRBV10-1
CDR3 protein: CASSERTSSNTGELFF
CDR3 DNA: TGCGCCAGCAGTGAACGGACTAGCTCGAACACCGGGGAGCTGTTTTTT

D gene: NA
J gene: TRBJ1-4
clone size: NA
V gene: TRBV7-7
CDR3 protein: CASSLFGGPSEKLFF
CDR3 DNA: TGTGCCAGCAGCTTATTTGGGGGGCCGAGTGAAAAACTGTTTTTT

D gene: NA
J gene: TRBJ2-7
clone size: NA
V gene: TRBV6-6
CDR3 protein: CASSYSPGDSYEQYF
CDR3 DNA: TGTGCCAGCAGTTACTCTCCGGGGGACTCCTACGAGCAGTACTTC

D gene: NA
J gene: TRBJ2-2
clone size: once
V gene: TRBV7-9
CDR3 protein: CASSLNLNRVVETGELFF
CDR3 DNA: TGTGCCAGCAGCTTAAACCTTAACAGGGTTGTGGAAACCGGGGAGCTGTTTTTT

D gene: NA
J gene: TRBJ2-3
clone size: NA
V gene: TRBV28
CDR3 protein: CASSFNSRTDTQYF
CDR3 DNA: TGTGCCAGCAGTTTTAATTCTAGAACAGATACGCAGTATTTT

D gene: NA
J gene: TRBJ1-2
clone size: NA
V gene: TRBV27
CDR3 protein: CASSLSTAGINYGYTF
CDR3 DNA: TGTGCCAGCAGTTTATCGACGGCAGGGATTAACTATGGCTACACCTTC

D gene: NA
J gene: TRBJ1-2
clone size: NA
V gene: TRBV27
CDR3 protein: CASSFPFPNGYTF
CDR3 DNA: TGTGCCAGCAGTTTCCCATTCCCGAATGGCTACACCTTC

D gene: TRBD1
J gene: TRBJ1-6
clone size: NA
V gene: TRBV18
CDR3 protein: CASSPRNGQGGGSPLHF
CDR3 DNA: TGTGCCAGCTCACCAAGAAATGGACAGGGAGGTGGTTCACCCCTCCACTTT

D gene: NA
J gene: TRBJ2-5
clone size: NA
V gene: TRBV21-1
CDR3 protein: CASSNKTSGGNNQETQYF
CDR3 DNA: TGTGCCAGCAGCAATAAGACTAGCGGGGGGAATAACCAAGAGACCCAGTACTTC

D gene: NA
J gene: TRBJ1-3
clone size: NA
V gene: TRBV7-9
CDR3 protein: CASSLPYQNPVSGNTIYF
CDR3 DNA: TGTGCCAGCAGCTTACCCTATCAGAACCCAGTTTCTGGAAACACCATATATTTT

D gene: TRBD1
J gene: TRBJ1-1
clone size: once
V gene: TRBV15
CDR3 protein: CATSRDQGGWTEAFF
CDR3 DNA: TGTGCCACCAGCAGAGATCAAGGGGGCTGGACTGAAGCTTTCTTT